A selection of T cell receptor beta chains follows, all from one sample in a study of control samples from healthy donors and cancer patients. Sequencing used immunoSEQ multiplex PCR; TCRdb keeps in-frame clones, though not all of them. The repertoire table contains about 190,000 clones. The specimen sequenced was blood. These TCRs come from a woman in her 30s in good health. CDR3s leave out the opening cysteine and the closing phenylalanine or tryptophan. The order of the fields is J gene, V gene, CDR3 protein.

J: TRBJ2-7
V: TRBV7-8
CDR3: ASSISGGTYEQY

J: TRBJ2-5
V: TRBV14
CDR3: ASSQGIYGVGETQY

J: TRBJ2-4
V: TRBV5-4
CDR3: ASSPRQGTENIQY

J: TRBJ2-3
V: TRBV9
CDR3: ASSVGYGGPDTQY

J: TRBJ1-2
V: TRBV7-2
CDR3: ASSLNPDNYGYT

J: TRBJ2-5
V: TRBV2
CDR3: ASTKGRAQETQY

J: TRBJ2-2
V: TRBV5-4
CDR3: ASSLSANTGELF

J: TRBJ2-4
V: TRBV6-1
CDR3: ASSDPLGRSKNIQY

J: TRBJ1-2
V: TRBV7-6
CDR3: ASSPELGLMDYGYT

J: TRBJ1-5
V: TRBV18
CDR3: ASSATGTVLPANQPQH

J: TRBJ1-5
V: TRBV6-5
CDR3: ASSYSFGGQGQPQH

J: TRBJ1-1
V: TRBV7-3
CDR3: ASSPRSRDTEAF

J: TRBJ2-3
V: TRBV2
CDR3: ASSERLGNTQY

J: TRBJ2-7
V: TRBV15
CDR3: ATSRGITGVTYEQY

J: TRBJ2-3
V: TRBV5-1
CDR3: ASSLEGSTDTQY

J: TRBJ2-2
V: TRBV5-8
CDR3: ASSLGTGANTGELF

J: TRBJ1-5
V: TRBV19
CDR3: ASSITTSDNQPQH

J: TRBJ1-6
V: TRBV7-6
CDR3: ASSLASRPAYNSPLH

J: TRBJ1-4
V: TRBV6-5
CDR3: ASKAGINEKLF

J: TRBJ1-2
V: TRBV7-2
CDR3: ASSFGYGYT

J: TRBJ1-1
V: TRBV7-2
CDR3: ASSFDLNTEAF

J: TRBJ2-7
V: TRBV19
CDR3: ASSVTRGSYEQY

J: TRBJ2-1
V: TRBV3-1/TRBV3-2
CDR3: ASSPLWTSTINNEQF

J: TRBJ1-5
V: TRBV7-9
CDR3: ASSLGRIMGPRNQPQH

J: TRBJ2-1
V: TRBV6-5
CDR3: ASSYGGGGKNEQF

J: TRBJ1-5
V: TRBV29-1
CDR3: SVSRGNDQPQH

J: TRBJ1-5
V: TRBV7-9
CDR3: ASSLEALGGQGNQPQH

J: TRBJ1-1
V: TRBV6-6
CDR3: ASGKEWNTEAF

J: TRBJ1-1
V: TRBV4-3
CDR3: ASSGQAGFPEAF

J: TRBJ1-1
V: TRBV7-6
CDR3: ASSLLGTEAF

J: TRBJ1-3
V: TRBV4-1
CDR3: ASSQGETAGNTIY

J: TRBJ1-5
V: TRBV6-4
CDR3: ASSDLEDRDGEPQH

J: TRBJ2-1
V: TRBV30
CDR3: AWYSLAESSYNEQF

J: TRBJ2-7
V: TRBV4-2
CDR3: ASSQDRTSPAEGQY

J: TRBJ2-7
V: TRBV12-3/TRBV12-4
CDR3: ASSLVYGSEQY

J: TRBJ2-7
V: TRBV10-3
CDR3: AISESGTGFREQY

J: TRBJ1-2
V: TRBV11-2
CDR3: ASSLDRGRSPPFYGYT

J: TRBJ1-3
V: TRBV18
CDR3: ASSPQPPTGKVTIY

J: TRBJ1-1
V: TRBV19
CDR3: ASAPGAGMIRAEAF

J: TRBJ2-5
V: TRBV18
CDR3: ASSSLDRVLQETQY

J: TRBJ1-6
V: TRBV5-1
CDR3: ASSLGGSGNSPLH

J: TRBJ1-2
V: TRBV10-3
CDR3: AISESNYGYT

J: TRBJ2-7
V: TRBV4-2
CDR3: ASSQRATRSSYEQY

J: TRBJ1-2
V: TRBV5-6
CDR3: ASSSSRRGYT

J: TRBJ2-1
V: TRBV11-2
CDR3: ASSLRSGTGGATV